The following is a TCR beta chain sequence with its context. Its antigen is unknown. Additional DNA sequences in this sample encode the identical CDR3. The data were taken from a study of cytomegalovirus exposure and HLA in healthy donors. Findings and limits, study-wide: Earlier results showed most TCR beta V segments being productive about 87% or about 30% of the time. After further analysis at a later stage, around 17,000 TCR beta sequences were associated with HLA alleles at 0.05 false discovery rate. V- and J-gene trimming of TCR beta was linked (in a later analysis) to a missense DCLRE1C variant.

In the PCR, 60 Vbeta and 13 Jbeta primers were used. In the authors' workflow: The count from a later analysis was some 81 million unique TCR beta chains, around 10 million of them shared. Some clones are missing from TCRdb's copy, which holds only in-frame ones; the method was immunoSEQ multiplex PCR. The V and J calls and clone size were taken over from that table, and D and trimming were inferred from the DNA. Among more than 85,000 clones listed, 65% to 85% were seen once. Germline V CDR1 and CDR2: KGHSH, LQKENI. The V end lost 3 bases, the J end lost 3 bases, and 6 bases lay between the germline ends. CDR3 length: 12 amino acids.

The origin of this receptor is a man younger than 30 in good health and CMV-seronegative. Sequenced input: PBMCs. V is TRBV18 and J is TRBJ2-7, with D hard to call. For the CDR3, the DNA is TGTGCCAGCTCACCTCGCGGCTACGAGCAGTACTTC. Residues: CASSPRGYEQYF.